The present entry profiles one T cell receptor beta chain with its context. The time point was: pre-treatment sample, taken before nivolumab and TIL therapy. The libraries were made with immunoSEQ v3. Using immunoSEQ multiplex PCR, the repertoire was profiled, and TCRdb retains in-frame clones only, with some absent. The profile covers more than 45,000 clones, with more than 75% appearing a single time and about 2.5% taken by the ten largest. This sample is part of a study of TIL therapy for anti-PD-1-resistant metastatic lung cancer. The specimen was blood, collected at baseline. This clonotype originated in a person aged 25-85 years with non-small cell lung cancer.

The CDR3 sequence: CASSDSGTSTDTQYF. CDR3 in DNA: TGCGCCAGCAGTGACTCCGGGACTAGCACAGATACGCAGTATTTT. The chain joins TRBV10-2 to TRBJ2-3; D perhaps matches TRBD2 (6 bases). The CDR3 totals 15 residues. Germline V gives CDR1 WSHSY, CDR2 SAAADI. V lost 3 bases, J lost 0 bases, and 10 bases lay in between.